Below, one TCR beta chain is given with its context. These data belong to a study of T cell changes during pregnancy in multiple sclerosis. Germline CDR1 is MNHNY and CDR2 is SVGAGI (reference sequence). The CDR3 is 13 amino acids. Trimming shortened V by 4 bases and J by 0 bases, and 6 bases separated the two germline ends. The data were produced by immunoSEQ multiplex PCR, yet TCRdb's version contains in-frame clones alone and is incomplete. The table has approximately 13,000 clones, 85% to 95% seen once. The source was peripheral blood, collected in the second trimester of pregnancy. This sequence originates from a female donor in good health, enrolled as a control in a pregnancy study. This rearrangement joins TRBV6-6 to TRBJ1-1; D uncertain. The CDR3 loop reads CASSSAMNTEAFF. For the CDR3, the DNA is TGTGCCAGCAGTTCCGCTATGAACACTGAAGCTTTCTTT.